The 20 T cell receptor beta chains below were found in one sample sequenced in a study of T cells after somatic rescue of genetic block. Sequenced by immunoSEQ multiplex PCR; TCRdb stores in-frame clones only, minus some. The sample holds 7,500 to 8,500 clones, 75% to 90% seen once. Sequencing used peripheral blood mononuclear cells (PBMCs). Receptor source: a boy under 18.

By share, this clone counts as medium-sized (0.01 to 0.1%). The rearrangement uses TRBV6-6 and TRBJ1-6; no definite D call. Germline V CDR1 and CDR2: MNHNY, SVGAGI (reference sequence). The CDR3 spans 14 residues. Trimming stripped 8 bases from V and 1 base from J, with 9 bases between. CDR3: CASEELSYNSPLHF. The CDR3 nucleotides are TGTGCCAGCGAGGAATTGTCCTATAATTCACCCCTCCACTTT.

The sample holds a few counts of this clone. The chain uses TRBV4-1 and TRBJ1-1; the D is unclear. Trimming took off 1 base at V and 5 bases at J, with 20 bases between the two ends. This CDR3 region has 17 residues. CDR1 MGHRA and CDR2 YSYEKL come from the germline V gene. The CDR3 protein is CASSQGSIPPGSTEAFF. The CDR3 nucleotides read TGCGCCAGCAGCCAAGGATCAATACCGCCGGGAAGTACTGAAGCTTTCTTT.

V gene TRBV28 combines with J gene TRBJ2-7; a possible D gene is TRBD2 (5 bases). V lost 0 bases, J lost 5 bases, and 8 bases lay in between. The CDR3 spans 13 residues. CDR1 MDHEN and CDR2 SYDVKM come from the germline V gene. The CDR3 nucleotides read TGTGCCAGCAGTTTATGGAGGGAAGACGAGCAGTACTTC. This encodes CASSLWREDEQYF.

The table lists this clone with a few counts. The chain couples TRBV15 to TRBJ2-1; 8 bases line up with TRBD2. J lost 4 bases, V lost 3 bases, and 8 bases had no gene match. The CDR3 totals 16 residues. Germline CDR1 and CDR2: LNHNV and YYDKDF (reference sequence). The CDR3 spells CATSRPTSEAYNEQFF. CDR3 bases: TGTGCCACCAGCAGGCCGACTAGCGAAGCTTACAATGAGCAGTTCTTC.

This chain uses TRBV9 with TRBJ2-5; TRBD1 matches at 9 bases. The CDR3 has 15 amino acids. Germline assignment: CDR1 SGDLS and CDR2 YYNGEE. V trimming: 4 bases; J trimming: 5 bases; junction bases outside the gene matches: 9. The CDR3 DNA reads TGTGCCAGCAGCTTTACCGGGACAGGGACGGAGACCCAGTACTTC. Residues: CASSFTGTGTETQYF.

CDR3 nucleotide sequence: TGTGCCAGCAGTTTATTTGGTTTCGGGAACACCGGGGAGCTGTTTTTT. Its translation is CASSLFGFGNTGELFF. The chain carries TRBV28 and TRBJ2-2; no clear D gene. The length of the CDR3 is 16 residues. CDR1 is MDHEN and CDR2 is SYDVKM in the germline V gene. The V end lost 1 base, the J end lost 1 base, and 10 bases lay between the germline ends.

The V gene is TRBV7-6, the J gene TRBJ1-2; 10 bases agree with TRBD1. The CDR3 is 13 amino acids. Looked up from germline, CDR1 is SGHVS and CDR2 is FNYEAQ. V was pared by 5 bases and J by 6 bases, with 3 bases of the junction left unmatched. The CDR3 nucleotides are TGTGCCAGCAGCCGGGACAGGGGTGATGGCTACACCTTC. The encoded protein is CASSRDRGDGYTF.

This clone was picked up a small number of times. The V and J genes are TRBV18 and TRBJ1-6, with TRBD1 matching 7 bases. CDR1 and CDR2 from the germline V gene are KGHSH and LQKENI. This CDR3 spans 13 amino acids. Losses at the gene ends were 4 bases for V and 9 bases for J; bases not matched to a gene: 3. The CDR3 region is CASSQGASSPLHF. CDR3 DNA sequence: TGTGCCAGCTCACAGGGGGCCTCTTCACCCCTCCACTTT.

The chain links TRBV29-1 to TRBJ2-5; 7 bases fit TRBD1. The germline V gene encodes CDR1 SQVTM and CDR2 ANQGSEA. Trimming cost V 8 bases and J 3 bases; bases outside gene matches: 15. CDR3 size: 15 residues. The CDR3 sequence: CSFPWGQSGKETQYF. In DNA, the CDR3 is TGCAGCTTCCCCTGGGGACAGTCGGGTAAAGAGACCCAGTACTTC.

The chain couples TRBV7-3 to TRBJ2-6; 8 bases map to TRBD2. In germline, CDR1 is SGHTA, CDR2 FQGTGA. Unmatched junction bases numbered 8, after V lost 11 bases and J lost 2 bases. The CDR3 loop spans 15 amino acids. CDR3 DNA sequence: TGTGCCTTAGCGGGGCCCAGACCTGGGGCCAACGTCCTGACTTTC. Its translation: CALAGPRPGANVLTF.

V and J are TRBV7-9 and TRBJ1-2; 7 bases match TRBD1. V shed 4 bases and J 14 bases; nucleotides not matched to a gene: 7. The CDR3 runs 11 residues. Germline values: CDR1 SEHNR, CDR2 FQNEAQ (reference sequence). The CDR3 nucleotides read TGTGCCAGCAGCTCGGCGGACAGGAGAACCTTC. It yields the protein CASSSADRRTF.

This clone was seen a handful of times. The genes are TRBV6-1 and TRBJ2-7; 10 bases align to TRBD1. The CDR3 length is 14 residues. The V segment lost 5 bases and the J segment 5 bases; nucleotides outside the gene matches: 6. The germline CDR1 and CDR2 sequences are MNHNS and SASEGT. Here the CDR3 DNA reads TGTGCCAGCAGTAGAGGGACAGGGGCCGACGAGCAGTACTTC. It yields the protein CASSRGTGADEQYF.

This clone was counted a single time. The V call is TRBV5-6, the J call TRBJ2-7; 13 bases line up with TRBD2. Germline values: CDR1 SGHDT, CDR2 YYEEEE. There are 14 residues in the CDR3. Trimming cost V 4 bases and J 5 bases; bases outside gene matches: 3. The CDR3 coding sequence is TGTGCCAGCAGCCGGACTAGCGGGGGCGACGAGCAGTACTTC. Protein product: CASSRTSGGDEQYF.

The V and J genes are TRBV28 and TRBJ1-4; 7 nucleotides match TRBD1. Germline V gene data show CDR1 as MDHEN and CDR2 as SYDVKM. The length of the CDR3 is 18 residues. V was pared by 4 bases and J by 3 bases, with 14 bases of the junction left unmatched. CDR3 region: CASSSDRIDTKPNEKLFF. In nucleotides, the CDR3 is TGTGCCAGCAGTTCGGACAGGATTGATACCAAGCCTAATGAAAAACTGTTTTTT.

The chain recombines TRBV29-1 with TRBJ2-3, with a weak D call TRBD2 (6 bases). V was shortened by 1 base and J by 8 bases, with 10 bases between the two germline ends. The CDR3 spans 12 residues. The germline gives CDR1 SQVTM, CDR2 ANQGSEA. The CDR3 coding sequence is TGCAGCGTTGAAGTACTGGGGGGTACGCAGTATTTT. Protein sequence: CSVEVLGGTQYF.

This chain links TRBV4-3 with TRBJ2-7, with 8 bases that match TRBD1. The junction had 10 bases not matched to a gene; V was cut back by 0 bases and J by 3 bases. CDR3 size: 17 residues. CDR1 is LGHNA and CDR2 is YSLEER in the germline V gene. The CDR3 here is CASSQDRTGRGGYEQYF. The CDR3 DNA reads as TGCGCCAGCAGCCAAGATAGGACAGGGCGCGGCGGCTACGAGCAGTACTTC.

Regarding this clone: A junction boundary mismatches the germline segment, possibly from a read error. The chain joins TRBV2 to TRBJ1-1; TRBD1 agrees at 7 bases. Germline V CDR1 and CDR2: SNHLY, FYNNEI. The CDR3 length is 14 residues. CDR3 DNA sequence: TGTGCCAGCAGGGAAGACAGGGTGAACACTGAAGCTTTCTTT. Translating it yields CASREDRVNTEAFF.

The sample holds one count of this clone. V is TRBV20-1 and J is TRBJ2-3; D gene ambiguous. V was trimmed by 6 bases and J by 6 bases, leaving 4 bases between them. Germline CDR1 and CDR2: DFQATT and SNEGSKA (reference sequence). CDR3 length: 9 amino acids. The DNA of the CDR3 is TGCAGTGCCCCCGATACGCAGTATTTT. It specifies CSAPDTQYF.

This clone has just one count. The rearrangement joins TRBV11-3 to TRBJ2-1; D might be TRBD1 (6 bases). From germline, CDR1 is SGHNT and CDR2 YENEEA. The CDR3 totals 14 residues. Trimming stripped 5 bases from V and 0 bases from J, with 8 bases between. This chain's CDR3 is CASSKGVSYNEQFF. CDR3 DNA sequence: TGTGCCAGCAGCAAGGGGGTCTCCTACAATGAGCAGTTCTTC. Drawing the rest from reference TRBV11-3 and TRBJ2-1, the complete variable domain is EAGVVQSPRYKIIEKKQPVAFWCNPISGHNTLYWYLQNLGQGPELLIRYENEEAVDDSQLPKDRFSAERLKGVDSTLKIQPAELGDSAVYLCASSKGVSYNEQFFGPGTRLTVL.

The J gene is TRBJ1-5, the V gene TRBV18; D possibly corresponds to TRBD1 (6 bases). Germline CDR1 KGHSH, CDR2 LQKENI. Trimming took 0 bases from V and 0 from J, leaving 9 bases between them. This CDR3 has 16 residues. The chain's CDR3 is CASSPPGANSNQPQHF. The CDR3 nucleotides are TGTGCCAGCTCACCACCGGGGGCAAATAGCAATCAGCCCCAGCATTTT.